The 29 T cell receptor beta chains in this list originate from one sample, sequenced in a study of early T cells in non-severe SARS-CoV-2 infection. TCRdb independently ran MiXCR on the 5' RACE reads; one entry per CDR3 protein. Counted here are approximately 50,000 distinct CDR3 sequences, about 9.3% occurring once; the ten biggest clones make up about 15%. Sequencing input: whole blood. All receptors derive from an adult who was a healthcare worker with PCR-confirmed SARS-CoV-2 infection or an uninfected control (not recorded which).

This clonotype was seen only a few times. The V call is TRBV28, the J call TRBJ1-5; D perhaps matches TRBD1 (5 bases). Looked up from germline, CDR1 is MDHEN and CDR2 is SYDVKM. CDR3 length: 16 residues. Trimming removed 5 bases at V and 7 bases at J, with 21 bases between. CDR3 coding DNA: TGTGCCAGCAGTATTACGGCAGGGTTTTTACGACAGCCCCAGCATTTT. It is translated as CASSITAGFLRQPQHF.

V gene TRBV2 combines with J gene TRBJ1-1; 7 bases map to TRBD1. Germline CDR1 is SNHLY and CDR2 is FYNNEI. The CDR3 loop spans 14 amino acids. J gave up 3 bases and V 9 bases, and 10 bases lay outside the gene matches. The CDR3 reads CASQSGRGDTEAFF. CDR3 coding DNA: TGTGCCAGTCAGAGTGGCAGGGGGGACACTGAAGCTTTCTTT.

This clonotype was counted only a few times. This chain joins TRBV20-1 and TRBJ1-2, with TRBD1 as a possible D gene (5 bases). The CDR3 has 15 amino acids. Trimming shortened V by 6 bases and J by 6 bases, and 23 bases separated the two germline ends. The germline CDR1 and CDR2 sequences are DFQATT and SNEGSKA (reference sequence). CDR3 bases: TGCAGTGCAAAAGGATTGTTAGGGGAAAATAATGGCTACACCTTC. Encoded protein: CSAKGLLGENNGYTF.

As regards this clonotype: Being one base from a much bigger clone, this may be a read error. The chain links TRBV7-9 to TRBJ2-4; a weak D match, TRBD2 (6 bases). CDR1 and CDR2 (germline): SEHNR, FQNEAQ (reference sequence). The CDR3 has 20 residues. The CDR3 coding sequence is TGTGCCAGCAGCTTAGTGCTCGGGCGGGGTAAGCGGCTAGCCAAAACCATTCAGTACTTC. Translated: CASSLVLGRGKRLAKTIQYF.

This clonotype was observed a few times. The rearrangement joins TRBV28 to TRBJ2-5; D is unclear. The CDR3 runs 12 residues. Germline V gives CDR1 MDHEN, CDR2 SYDVKM. The V end was cut by 3 bases, the J end by 1 base, with 3 bases between. The CDR3 is CASSFTQETQYF. The CDR3 bases are TGTGCCAGCAGTTTTACCCAAGAGACCCAGTACTTC.

The sample holds many counts of this clonotype. The chain employs TRBV6-5 and TRBJ2-2; TRBD2 is a possible D gene (5 bases). Trimming removed 8 bases at V and 11 bases at J, with 18 bases between. Looked up from germline, CDR1 is MNHEY and CDR2 is SVGAGI. The length of the CDR3 is 13 residues. CDR3 sequence: CASSTGLSGELFF. The CDR3 nucleotides are TGTGCCAGCTCTACTGGGTTAAGCGGAGAGCTGTTTTTT.

The sample holds a few counts of this clonotype. The chain uses TRBV5-1 and TRBJ1-2; the D is unclear. Trimming left V 0 bases short and J 3 bases short, with 12 bases between. Germline CDR1 is SGHRS and CDR2 is YFSETQ. There are 15 residues in the CDR3. CDR3 region: CASSLGLNGYYGYTF. Written as DNA, the CDR3 is TGCGCCAGCAGCTTGGGGCTGAACGGGTACTATGGCTACACCTTC.

This clonotype showed up many times. The gene calls are TRBV15 and TRBJ2-1, with a weak D call TRBD2 (6 bases). The CDR3 extends over 17 amino acids. The germline V gene has CDR1 LNHNV and CDR2 YYDKDF (reference sequence). Trimming took off 0 bases at V and 4 bases at J, with 16 bases between the two ends. This CDR3 is CATSRDPQRALYNEQFF. The CDR3 DNA reads as TGTGCCACCAGCAGAGATCCACAGCGGGCACTTTACAATGAGCAGTTCTTC.

This clonotype was observed many times. The chain joins TRBV20-1 to TRBJ1-4; 9 bases map to TRBD1. The junction had 9 bases not matched to a gene; V was cut back by 0 bases and J by 7 bases. Per germline, CDR1 DFQATT and CDR2 SNEGSKA (reference sequence). The CDR3 length is 16 residues. The CDR3 DNA is TGCAGTGCTAGAGATCCAGGGGGACAGGGTGGTGAAAAACTGTTTTTT. This encodes CSARDPGGQGGEKLFF.

The chain has TRBV14 and TRBJ2-1; 9 positions match TRBD2. Germline CDR1 and CDR2: SGHDN and FVKESK. This CDR3 spans 15 amino acids. The J segment lost 5 bases and the V segment lost 3 bases, leaving 5 bases of the junction unmatched. The CDR3 sequence: CASSQWREGDNEQFF. As DNA, the CDR3 is TGTGCCAGCAGCCAGTGGCGGGAGGGGGACAATGAGCAGTTCTTC.

This clonotype was detected ten times or more. The rearrangement uses TRBV12-3 or TRBV12-4 and TRBJ2-3; tentatively, D is TRBD1 (5 bases). V was shortened by 5 bases and J by 2 bases, with 14 bases between the two germline ends. This CDR3 region has 15 residues. CDR3 nucleotide sequence: TGTGCCAGCAGTGGCGACAGAACAGACACAGATACGCAGTATTTT. The encoded protein is CASSGDRTDTDTQYF.

V is TRBV7-8 and J is TRBJ2-1, with 7 bases that match TRBD2. The CDR3 is 15 residues long. CDR1 and CDR2 (germline): SGHVS, FQNEAQ. The junction had 6 bases not matched to a gene; V was cut back by 4 bases and J by 3 bases. The CDR3 DNA is TGTGCCAGCAGCTCTGGCGGGAGTTTCTACAATGAGCAGTTCTTC. This gives the protein CASSSGGSFYNEQFF.

Ten or more counts support this clonotype. The chain joins TRBV7-2 to TRBJ1-6; D is uncertain. This CDR3 comprises 14 residues. With 4 bases removed from V and 3 bases from J, the gap between germline ends came to 7 bases. Germline CDR1 SGHTA, CDR2 FQGNSA. The CDR3 sequence: CASSSTDYNSPLHF. The CDR3 DNA reads as TGTGCCAGCAGCTCAACTGACTATAATTCACCCCTCCACTTT.

The chain recombines TRBV6-2 or TRBV6-3 with TRBJ2-2; TRBD1 agrees at 10 bases. V was clipped by 0 bases and J by 4 bases; unmatched bases: 2. The CDR3 has 16 amino acids. Per the germline V gene, CDR1 is MNHEY and CDR2 is SVGEGT. CDR3 nucleotide sequence: TGTGCCAGCAGTTACTCGGGACAGGGGACCACCGGGGAGCTGTTTTTT. Translated: CASSYSGQGTTGELFF.

This clonotype was picked up a small number of times. The V and J genes are TRBV11-2 and TRBJ2-3; D is undetermined. Germline V gene data show CDR1 as SGHAT and CDR2 as FQNNGV. V lost 8 bases and J lost 2, with 17 bases in between. This CDR3 contains 15 residues. The CDR3 DNA reads TGTGCCAGCCATCTGGCTGCCACTAACACAGATACGCAGTATTTT. Protein product: CASHLAATNTDTQYF.

The table lists this clonotype with many counts. The V gene is TRBV29-1, the J gene TRBJ2-6; D possibly matches TRBD1 or TRBD2 (6 bases each). This CDR3 region has 14 residues. CDR1 is SQVTM, CDR2 ANQGSEA, per germline. V was pared by 7 bases and J by 3 bases, with 13 bases between. The CDR3 reads CSATGAGGANVLTF. The CDR3 bases are TGCAGCGCCACGGGGGCAGGTGGGGCCAACGTCCTGACTTTC.

This clonotype was counted at least ten times. V and J are TRBV6-2 or TRBV6-3 and TRBJ2-3; D not resolved. Germline values: CDR1 MNHEY, CDR2 SVGEGT. The CDR3 loop spans 12 amino acids. V was clipped by 6 bases and J by 0 bases, with 4 bases between them. CDR3 nucleotides: TGTGCCAGCAGAGAAAGCACAGATACGCAGTATTTT. Translation: CASRESTDTQYF.

In its sample, this clonotype was seen a few times. The genes are TRBV29-1 and TRBJ2-7, with D possibly matching TRBD2 (6 bases). Trimming shortened V by 1 base and J by 7 bases, and 11 bases separated the two germline ends. In germline, CDR1 is SQVTM, CDR2 ANQGSEA. The CDR3 spans 12 residues. CDR3 loop: CSVEGGDREQYF. The DNA for the CDR3 is TGCAGCGTTGAAGGCGGGGATCGGGAGCAGTACTTC.

The table lists this clonotype with many counts. This chain links TRBV6-6 with TRBJ1-2, with D possibly being TRBD1 (5 bases). In germline, CDR1 is MNHNY, CDR2 SVGAGI (reference sequence). The V gene lost 0 bases and the J gene lost 2 bases, with 7 bases spanning the gap. The CDR3 has 14 amino acids. This CDR3 is CASSYSGENYGYTF. DNA of the CDR3: TGTGCCAGCAGTTACTCAGGGGAGAACTATGGCTACACCTTC.

This clonotype was found many times. The chain is built from TRBV20-1 and TRBJ1-2; D is unclear. The CDR3 extends over 15 amino acids. CDR1 DFQATT and CDR2 SNEGSKA come from the germline V gene (reference sequence). V was trimmed by 0 bases and J by 1 base, leaving 12 bases between them. The DNA for the CDR3 is TGCAGTGCTAGAGAACCTAAGGGATTTAACTATGGCTACACCTTC. It translates to CSAREPKGFNYGYTF.

This chain uses TRBV6-5 with TRBJ2-3, with D uncertain. The CDR3 has 13 amino acids. Deletions cut 2 bases from V and 1 base from J, with 4 bases between. Germline-derived CDR1 and CDR2 are MNHEY and SVGAGI. CDR3 residues: CASSYERTDTQYF. Here the CDR3 DNA reads TGTGCCAGCAGTTACGAGCGCACAGATACGCAGTATTTT.

This clonotype was observed many times. This sequence joins TRBV30 and TRBJ2-3, with D possibly being TRBD2 (5 bases). The CDR3 contains 15 residues. CDR1 is GTSNPN, CDR2 SVGIG, per germline (reference sequence). Trimming stripped 5 bases from V and 0 bases from J, with 15 bases between. CDR3 sequence: CAWDRLAPSTDTQYF. CDR3 DNA: TGTGCCTGGGATCGTTTAGCGCCCAGCACAGATACGCAGTATTTT.

Many counts were recorded for this clonotype. V gene TRBV28 combines with J gene TRBJ2-1, with 7 bases identical to TRBD2. Germline V gene sequence: CDR1 MDHEN, CDR2 SYDVKM. The V segment lost 3 bases and the J segment 7 bases; nucleotides outside the gene matches: 15. The CDR3 covers 17 residues. DNA for the CDR3: TGTGCCAGCAGTTTTTCCTTGGCTAGCGGTCTTCAGAATGAGCAGTTCTTC. The encoded protein is CASSFSLASGLQNEQFF.

On this clonotype: A single base separates this from a much larger clone, so it may be a read error. The V gene is TRBV29-1, the J gene TRBJ1-1, with TRBD1 matching 7 bases. Germline lookup yields CDR1 SQVTM and CDR2 ANQGSEA. This CDR3 is built from 15 residues. V shed 5 bases and J 1 base; nucleotides not matched to a gene: 10. CDR3 sequence: CSVCPDRAANTEAFF. Here the CDR3 DNA reads TGCAGCGTTTGCCCAGACAGGGCGGCGAACACTGAAGCTTTCTTT.

This clonotype was seen a few times. This chain joins TRBV12-3 or TRBV12-4 and TRBJ2-7; D uncertain. The CDR3 covers 13 residues. With 7 bases removed from V and 4 bases from J, the gap between germline ends came to 14 bases. The CDR3 loop reads CASTLNLAYEQYF. DNA for the CDR3: TGTGCCAGCACCCTGAATCTCGCATACGAGCAGTACTTC.

In its sample, this clonotype was seen a few times. The rearrangement joins TRBV13 to TRBJ2-1, with no clear D. V dropped 0 bases and J dropped 8 bases, with 14 bases sitting between them. Germline CDR1 is PRHDT and CDR2 is FYEKMQ (reference sequence). The CDR3 is 15 residues long. The CDR3 reads CASSLGLKKGDEQFF. DNA for the CDR3: TGTGCCAGCAGCTTAGGCCTGAAAAAGGGCGATGAGCAGTTCTTC.

This clonotype was seen a few times. J is TRBJ2-7 and V is TRBV28, with TRBD2 as a possible D gene (5 bases). The germline CDR1 and CDR2 sequences are MDHEN and SYDVKM. Trimming removed 5 bases at V and 5 bases at J, with 22 bases between. The CDR3 has 16 amino acids. In nucleotides, the CDR3 is TGTGCCAGCAGTCCACTCGGGATTGGACCGAGCGACGAGCAGTACTTC. Protein product: CASSPLGIGPSDEQYF.

This rearrangement joins TRBV7-2 to TRBJ1-6; 7 positions agree with TRBD1. Germline CDR1 SGHTA, CDR2 FQGNSA. Unmatched junction bases numbered 8, after V lost 5 bases and J lost 7 bases. The length of the CDR3 is 15 residues. The CDR3 loop is CASSAQTGSNSPLHF. The CDR3 nucleotides are TGTGCCAGCAGCGCCCAGACAGGGAGCAATTCACCCCTCCACTTT.

This clonotype occurred a few times. The rearrangement links TRBV7-9 to TRBJ2-2; perhaps TRBD1 as D (6 bases). V was pared by 5 bases and J by 5 bases, with 12 bases between. Germline V gene data show CDR1 as SEHNR and CDR2 as FQNEAQ (reference sequence). This CDR3 is 14 amino acids long. CDR3 sequence: CASSQHTGTGELFF. The CDR3 coding sequence is TGTGCCAGCAGCCAGCACACAGGGACCGGGGAGCTGTTTTTT.